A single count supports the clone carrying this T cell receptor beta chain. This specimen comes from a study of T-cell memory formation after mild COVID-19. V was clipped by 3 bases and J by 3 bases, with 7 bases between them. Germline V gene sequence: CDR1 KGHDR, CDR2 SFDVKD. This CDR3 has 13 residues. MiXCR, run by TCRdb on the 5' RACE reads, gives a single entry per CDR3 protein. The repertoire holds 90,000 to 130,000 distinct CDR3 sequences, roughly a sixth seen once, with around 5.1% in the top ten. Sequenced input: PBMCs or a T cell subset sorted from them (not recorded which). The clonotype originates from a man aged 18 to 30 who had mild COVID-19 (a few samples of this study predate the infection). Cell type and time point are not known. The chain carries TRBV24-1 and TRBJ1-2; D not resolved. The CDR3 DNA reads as TGTGCCACCAGTGATCCAGCCGACTATGGCTACACCTTC. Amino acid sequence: CATSDPADYGYTF.